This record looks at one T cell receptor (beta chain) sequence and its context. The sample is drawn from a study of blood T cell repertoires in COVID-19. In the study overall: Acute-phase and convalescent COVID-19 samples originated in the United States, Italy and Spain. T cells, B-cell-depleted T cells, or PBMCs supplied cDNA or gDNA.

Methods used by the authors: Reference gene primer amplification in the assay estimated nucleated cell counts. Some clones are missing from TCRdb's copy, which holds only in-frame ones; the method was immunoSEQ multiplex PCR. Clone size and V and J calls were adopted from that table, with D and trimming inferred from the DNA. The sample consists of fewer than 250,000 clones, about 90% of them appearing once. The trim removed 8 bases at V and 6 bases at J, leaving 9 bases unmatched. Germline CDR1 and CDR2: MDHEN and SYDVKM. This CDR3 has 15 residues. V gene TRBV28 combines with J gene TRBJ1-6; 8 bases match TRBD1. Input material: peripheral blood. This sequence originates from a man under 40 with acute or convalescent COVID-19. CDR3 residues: CASGTRDRPNSPLHF. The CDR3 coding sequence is TGTGCCAGCGGTACGCGGGACAGGCCTAATTCACCCCTCCACTTT.